The source of this T cell receptor beta chain is a study of cytomegalovirus exposure and HLA in healthy donors. Study-level background: The study's early data release held approximately 91 million unique TCRs from HLA-typed donors.

For this clone: Its antigen remains unidentified.

Study conclusions and caveats: In a later analysis, HLA-associated TCR beta chains were more clonally expanded than equally common others.

A multiplex PCR was run with 60 Vbeta primers and 13 Jbeta primers. Data came from immunoSEQ multiplex PCR; TCRdb stores just in-frame clones and leaves some out. The data hold approximately 190,000 clones, with roughly 80% observed a single time. Germline assignment: CDR1 SGDLS and CDR2 YYNGEE. After removal of 0 bases from V and 2 bases from J, the junction contained 7 bases not matched to a gene. The length of the CDR3 is 16 residues. The chain has TRBV9 and TRBJ1-2; 7 positions match TRBD1. The specimen was PBMCs. The receptor comes from a middle-aged man in good health and CMV-seropositive. The chain's CDR3 is CASSVEQGRPNYGYTF. In DNA, the CDR3 is TGTGCCAGCAGCGTAGAACAGGGGAGGCCCAACTATGGCTACACCTTC.